This T cell receptor (beta chain) stems from a study of T cell responses to AZD1222 COVID-19 vaccine. Study observations and caveats: Among spike-specific TCRs, nearly half reportedly target unmutated variant regions. It was only after the peak T cell response that any repertoires were sampled. Across the whole spike, CD4 TCRs peaked at regions 160-218 and 743-854. Donors were largely white British and mainly female; clonal diversity was possibly underestimated.

V was trimmed by 0 bases and J by 0 bases, leaving 18 bases between them. Germline V gives CDR1 MGHRA, CDR2 YSYEKL. The CDR3 extends over 19 amino acids. The assay was immunoSEQ multiplex PCR, and TCRdb's table has in-frame clones only and misses some. The repertoire holds 98,000 or so clones, with around 83% as singletons. A word on this clone: The antigen remains unidentified.

The rearrangement links TRBV4-1 to TRBJ2-1; TRBD1 is a possible D gene (5 bases). The specimen comprised peripheral blood, sampled on day 0 of AZD1222 vaccination. This TCR came from an adult in good health. CDR3 in amino acids: CASSQDIDSADSSYNEQFF. CDR3 coding DNA: TGCGCCAGCAGCCAAGATATAGACAGTGCCGATAGCTCCTACAATGAGCAGTTCTTC.